The clone carrying this TCR beta chain appeared a few times. Its antigen remains unidentified. These data are taken from a study of naive and memory T cell subsets. Amplification of ligated cDNA took four PCR rounds with SP2 and nested alpha and beta constant primers. Reverse transcription of blood and skin TCR RNA was primed at alpha and beta constant regions. Each CDR3 protein gets one entry after TCRdb re-called the UMI-ligation and nested PCR reads with MiXCR. The sample contains 35,000 to 40,000 distinct CDR3 sequences, approximately 11% of which appear only once. The treatment: skin biopsy from PPD injection site in Mantoux-positive individual. An oligonucleotide containing a UMI was ligated to the 3' end of TCR cDNA. Skin biopsies came from PPD injection sites in Mantoux-positive individuals. Unsorted total RNA, about 1 to 1000 ng, was DNase treated before reverse transcription. Deletions cut 5 bases from V and 2 bases from J, with 13 bases between. The length of the CDR3 is 14 residues. CDR1 and CDR2 from the germline V gene are KGHSH and LQKENI.

General study findings and limits: TCR transcript changes with activation or differentiation may affect this RNA method.

Sequencing was performed on skin, taken from a tuberculin skin test site. This chain uses TRBV18 with TRBJ2-7; maybe TRBD2 (6 bases). The receptor's source is an adult in good health. The CDR3 DNA is TGTGCCAGCTCATCTGGCGGGATTCCCTACGAGCAGTACTTC. Residues: CASSSGGIPYEQYF.